The sequence of this TCR beta chain was determined in a study of patients and donors after allogeneic stem cell transplantation. TCRdb re-analysed the RT-PCR reads in MiXCR, keeping a single row per CDR3 protein. The table has around 340 distinct CDR3 sequences, over 2.5% seen once. The CDR3 contains 12 residues. CDR1 is PRHDT, CDR2 FYEKMQ, per germline (reference sequence). Deletions cut 4 bases from V and 0 bases from J, with 4 bases between. This clonotype was seen only a few times. The J gene is TRBJ2-7, the V gene TRBV13; D is unclear. What was sequenced was blood, either unsorted or a sorted T cell fraction (not recorded which). The clonotype comes from a human donor who was either an allogeneic HSCT recipient or a stem cell or donor lymphocyte infusion donor (not recorded which). It is not recorded whose cells these are; they may come from a transplant donor. The CDR3, as DNA: TGTGCCAGCAGCTCCAGCTCCTACGAGCAGTACTTC. Protein sequence: CASSSSSYEQYF.